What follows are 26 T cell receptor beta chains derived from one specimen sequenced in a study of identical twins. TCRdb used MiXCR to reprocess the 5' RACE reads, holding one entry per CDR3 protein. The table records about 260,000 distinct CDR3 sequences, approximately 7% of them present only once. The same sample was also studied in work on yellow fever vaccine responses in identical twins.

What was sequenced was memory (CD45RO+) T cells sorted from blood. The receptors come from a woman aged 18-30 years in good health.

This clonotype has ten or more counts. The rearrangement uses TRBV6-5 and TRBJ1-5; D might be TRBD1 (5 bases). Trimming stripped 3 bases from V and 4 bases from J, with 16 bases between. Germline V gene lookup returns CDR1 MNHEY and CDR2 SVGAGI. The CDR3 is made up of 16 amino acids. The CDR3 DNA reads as TGTGCCAGCAGTTATTGGGGAGGGGCAGTAAATCAGCCCCAGCATTTT. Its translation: CASSYWGGAVNQPQHF.

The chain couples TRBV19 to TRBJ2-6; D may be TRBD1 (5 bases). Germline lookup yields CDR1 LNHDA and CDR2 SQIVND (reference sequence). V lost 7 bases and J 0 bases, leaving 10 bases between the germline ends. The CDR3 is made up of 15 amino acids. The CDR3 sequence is CASTPRGSGANVLTF. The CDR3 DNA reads TGTGCCAGTACCCCAAGGGGCTCTGGGGCCAACGTCCTGACTTTC. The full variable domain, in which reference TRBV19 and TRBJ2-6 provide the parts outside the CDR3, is DGGITQSPKYLFRKEGQNVTLSCEQNLNHDAMYWYRQDPGQGLRLIYYSQIVNDFQKGDIAEGYSVSREKKESFPLTVTSAQKNPTAFYLCASTPRGSGANVLTFGAGSRLTVL.

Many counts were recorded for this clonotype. CDR3 coding DNA: TGTGCCAGCAGCCAAGATCTGATTAGCGGGGGGGATCGAGAGACCCAGTACTTC. It codes for CASSQDLISGGDRETQYF. This chain joins TRBV4-2 and TRBJ2-5, with 11 bases identical to TRBD2. CDR1 LGHNA and CDR2 YNFKEQ come from the germline V gene. This CDR3 has 18 amino acids. J gave up 4 bases and V 0 bases, and 10 bases lay outside the gene matches.

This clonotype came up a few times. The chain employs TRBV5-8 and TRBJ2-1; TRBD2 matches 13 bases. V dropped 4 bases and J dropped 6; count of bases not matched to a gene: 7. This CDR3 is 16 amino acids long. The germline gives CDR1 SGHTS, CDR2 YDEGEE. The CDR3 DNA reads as TGTGCCAGCAGCCCAAAACTAGCGGGGGGGCGCAATGAGCAGTTCTTC. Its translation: CASSPKLAGGRNEQFF.

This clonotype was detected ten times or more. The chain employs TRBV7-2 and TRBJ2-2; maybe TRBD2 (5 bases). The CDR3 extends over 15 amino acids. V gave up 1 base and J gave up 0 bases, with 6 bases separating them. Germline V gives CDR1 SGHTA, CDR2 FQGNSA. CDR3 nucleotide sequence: TGTGCCAGCAGCTTAGTACTAGCGAACACCGGGGAGCTGTTTTTT. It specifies CASSLVLANTGELFF.

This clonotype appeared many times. CDR3 in amino acids: CSALITGGASNQPQHF. CDR3 coding DNA: TGCAGCGCGTTGATTACGGGCGGGGCTAGCAATCAGCCCCAGCATTTT. The chain links TRBV29-1 to TRBJ1-5, with a possible D match to TRBD1 (5 bases). Germline V gives CDR1 SQVTM, CDR2 ANQGSEA. This CDR3 contains 16 residues. Trimming shortened V by 7 bases and J by 0 bases, and 19 bases separated the two germline ends. Together with reference TRBV29-1 and TRBJ1-5, the CDR3 gives the full variable domain: SAVISQKPSRDICQRGTSLTIQCQVDSQVTMMFWYRQQPGQSLTLIATANQGSEATYESGFVIDKFPISRPNLTFSTLTVSNMSPEDSSIYLCSALITGGASNQPQHFGDGTRLSIL.

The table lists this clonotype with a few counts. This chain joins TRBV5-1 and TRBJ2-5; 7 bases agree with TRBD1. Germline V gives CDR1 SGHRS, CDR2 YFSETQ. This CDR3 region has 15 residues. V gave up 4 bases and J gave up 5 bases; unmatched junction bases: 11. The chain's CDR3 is CASSQGQNLRETQYF. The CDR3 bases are TGCGCCAGCAGCCAGGGACAGAACCTCCGGGAGACCCAGTACTTC.

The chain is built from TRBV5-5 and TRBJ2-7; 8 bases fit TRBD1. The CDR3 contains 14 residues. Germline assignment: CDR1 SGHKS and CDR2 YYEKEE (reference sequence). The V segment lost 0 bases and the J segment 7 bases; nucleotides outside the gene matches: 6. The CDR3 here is CASSLDQGAREQYV. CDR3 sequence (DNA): TGTGCCAGCAGCTTGGACCAGGGGGCGAGGGAGCAGTACGTC.

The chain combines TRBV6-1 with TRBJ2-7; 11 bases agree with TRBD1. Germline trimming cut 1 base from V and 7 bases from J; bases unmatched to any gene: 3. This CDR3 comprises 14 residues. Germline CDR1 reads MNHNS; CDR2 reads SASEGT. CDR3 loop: CASSEGTGGSEQYV. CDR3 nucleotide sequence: TGTGCCAGCAGTGAAGGGACAGGGGGCAGTGAGCAGTACGTC.

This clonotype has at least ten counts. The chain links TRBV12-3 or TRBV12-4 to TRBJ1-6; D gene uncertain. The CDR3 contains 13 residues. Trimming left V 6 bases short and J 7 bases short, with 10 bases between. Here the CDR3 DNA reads TGTGCCAGCAGCCGGGCCGAAAATTCACCCCTCCACTTT. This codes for CASSRAENSPLHF.

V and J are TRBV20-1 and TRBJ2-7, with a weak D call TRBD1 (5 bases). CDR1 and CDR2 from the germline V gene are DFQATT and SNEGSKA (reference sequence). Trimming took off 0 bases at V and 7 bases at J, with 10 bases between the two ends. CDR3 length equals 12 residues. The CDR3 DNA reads TGCAGTGCTAGAGACAGGGTGAGGGAGCAGTACTTC. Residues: CSARDRVREQYF.

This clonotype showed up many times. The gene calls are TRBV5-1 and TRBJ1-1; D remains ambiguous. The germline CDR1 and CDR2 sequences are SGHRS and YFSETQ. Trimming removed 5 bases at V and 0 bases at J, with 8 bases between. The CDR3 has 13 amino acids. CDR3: CASSDPLNTEAFF. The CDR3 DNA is TGCGCCAGCAGTGACCCCCTGAACACTGAAGCTTTCTTT.

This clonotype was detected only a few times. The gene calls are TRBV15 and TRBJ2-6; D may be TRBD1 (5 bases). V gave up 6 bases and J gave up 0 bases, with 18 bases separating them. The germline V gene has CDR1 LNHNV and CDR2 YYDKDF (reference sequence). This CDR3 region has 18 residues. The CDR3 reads CATSGLRQFASGANVLTF. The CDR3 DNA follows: TGTGCCACCAGTGGGTTGAGACAGTTCGCCTCTGGGGCCAACGTCCTGACTTTC.

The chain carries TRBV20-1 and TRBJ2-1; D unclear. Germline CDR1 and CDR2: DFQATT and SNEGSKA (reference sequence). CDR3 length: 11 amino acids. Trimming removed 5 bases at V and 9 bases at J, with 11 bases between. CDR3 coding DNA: TGCAGTGCTGACATGAGGCTTGAGCAGTTCTTC. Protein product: CSADMRLEQFF.

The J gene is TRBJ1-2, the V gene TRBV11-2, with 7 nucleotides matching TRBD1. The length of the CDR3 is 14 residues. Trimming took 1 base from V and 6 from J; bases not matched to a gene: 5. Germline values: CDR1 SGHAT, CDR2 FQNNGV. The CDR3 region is CASSLGAGQNGYTF. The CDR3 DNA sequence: TGTGCCAGCAGCTTAGGCGCGGGACAGAATGGCTACACCTTC.

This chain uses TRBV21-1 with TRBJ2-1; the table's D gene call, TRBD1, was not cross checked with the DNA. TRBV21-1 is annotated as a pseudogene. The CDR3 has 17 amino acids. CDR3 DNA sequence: TGTGCCAGCAGCCTTCACCCCGGGACCCATCTGGGGCATGAGCAGTTCTTC. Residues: CASSLHPGTHLGHEQFF.

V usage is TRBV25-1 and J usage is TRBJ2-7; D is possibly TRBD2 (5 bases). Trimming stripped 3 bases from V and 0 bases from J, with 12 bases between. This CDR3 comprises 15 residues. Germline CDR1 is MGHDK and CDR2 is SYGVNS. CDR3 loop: CASSEPLAGSYEQYF. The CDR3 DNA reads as TGTGCCAGCAGTGAGCCCCTCGCGGGCTCCTACGAGCAGTACTTC.

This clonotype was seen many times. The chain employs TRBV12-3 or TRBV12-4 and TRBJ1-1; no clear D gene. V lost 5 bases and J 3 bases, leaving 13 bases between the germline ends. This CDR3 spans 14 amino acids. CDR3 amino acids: CASSPQVGHTEAFF. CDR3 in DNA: TGTGCCAGCAGTCCCCAGGTAGGGCACACTGAAGCTTTCTTT.

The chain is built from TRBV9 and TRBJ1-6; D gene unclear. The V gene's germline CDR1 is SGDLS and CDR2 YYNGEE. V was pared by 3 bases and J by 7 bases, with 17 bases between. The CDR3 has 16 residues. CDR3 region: CASSGRFGSLNSPLHF. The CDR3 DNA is TGTGCCAGCAGCGGACGGTTTGGTAGCCTGAATTCACCCCTCCACTTT.

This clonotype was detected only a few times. Written as DNA, the CDR3 is TGTGCCAGCAGCTTAGCTCCACCGGGTGAGCAGTTCTTC. This sequence encodes CASSLAPPGEQFF. The chain has TRBV7-6 and TRBJ2-1; D ambiguous. The germline CDR1 and CDR2 sequences are SGHVS and FNYEAQ. There are 13 residues in the CDR3. Trimming stripped 0 bases from V and 9 bases from J, with 9 bases between.

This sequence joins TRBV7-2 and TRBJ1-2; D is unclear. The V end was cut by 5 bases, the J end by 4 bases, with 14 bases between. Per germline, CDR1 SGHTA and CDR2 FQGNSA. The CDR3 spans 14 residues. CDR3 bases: TGTGCCAGCAGCACGGGATTCGAAGCCTATGGCTACACCTTC. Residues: CASSTGFEAYGYTF.

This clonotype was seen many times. The DNA of the CDR3 is TGTGCCAGCAGCTTAAGGGGACAGCGCACAGATACGCAGTATTTT. This sequence encodes CASSLRGQRTDTQYF. The V gene is TRBV7-8, the J gene TRBJ2-3, with 7 bases that match TRBD1. Unmatched junction bases numbered 3, after V lost 2 bases and J lost 1 base. Germline CDR1 reads SGHVS; CDR2 reads FQNEAQ. The CDR3 loop spans 15 amino acids. Full variable domain (rest looked up from reference TRBV7-8 and TRBJ2-3): GAGVSQSPRYKVAKRGQDVALRCDPISGHVSLFWYQQALGQGPEFLTYFQNEAQLDKSGLPSDRFFAERPEGSVSTLKIQRTQQEDSAVYLCASSLRGQRTDTQYFGPGTRLTVL.

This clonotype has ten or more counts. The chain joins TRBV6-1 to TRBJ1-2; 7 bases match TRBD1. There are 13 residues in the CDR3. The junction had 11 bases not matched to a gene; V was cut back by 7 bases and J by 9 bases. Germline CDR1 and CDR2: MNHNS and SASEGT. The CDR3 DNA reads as TGTGCCAGCACTCGGGGGCAGGGGGTCAGCTACACCTTC. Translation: CASTRGQGVSYTF.

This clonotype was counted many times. CDR3 amino acids: CASSLFSMNTEAFF. In DNA form, the CDR3 reads TGCGCCAGCAGCTTGTTCAGTATGAACACTGAAGCTTTCTTT. V gene TRBV5-1 combines with J gene TRBJ1-1; no definite D call. Germline CDR1 is SGHRS and CDR2 is YFSETQ. The V end lost 1 base, the J end lost 0 bases, and 7 bases lay between the germline ends. The CDR3 loop spans 14 amino acids.

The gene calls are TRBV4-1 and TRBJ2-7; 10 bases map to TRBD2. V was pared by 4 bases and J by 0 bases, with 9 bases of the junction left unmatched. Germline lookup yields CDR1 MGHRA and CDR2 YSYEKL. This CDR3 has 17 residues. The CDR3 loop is CASSPSGAGGLSYEQYF. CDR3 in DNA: TGCGCCAGCAGCCCCTCGGGAGCGGGAGGGCTCTCCTACGAGCAGTACTTC.

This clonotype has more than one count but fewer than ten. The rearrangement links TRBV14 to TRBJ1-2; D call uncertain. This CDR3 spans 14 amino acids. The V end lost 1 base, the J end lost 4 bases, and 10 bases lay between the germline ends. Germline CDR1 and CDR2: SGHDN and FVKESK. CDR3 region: CASSQVSEAYGYTF. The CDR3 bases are TGTGCCAGCAGCCAAGTTTCGGAGGCCTATGGCTACACCTTC.